The entry that follows covers one T cell receptor beta chain sequence. Its antigen is undetermined. TCRdb reanalysed the 5' RACE reads using MiXCR and keeps one entry per CDR3 protein. The sample holds some 320,000 distinct CDR3 sequences, roughly an eighth seen once. The data were taken from a study of T-cell memory formation after mild COVID-19. Study observations and caveats: Later expanders leaned CD4+, whereas clones that contracted between day 15 and 85 were balanced CD4/CD8.

The CDR3 covers 14 residues. CDR1 and CDR2 from the germline V gene are ENHRY and SYGVKD. V was clipped by 8 bases and J by 1 base, with 14 bases between them. The sequencing sample was made of PBMCs or a T cell subset sorted from them (not recorded which). The chain recombines TRBV10-3 with TRBJ1-1, with a tentative D call TRBD1 (6 bases). This sequence was found in a man aged 18 to 29 who had mild COVID-19 (a few samples of this study predate the infection). Cell type and time point are not known. CDR3 nucleotides: TGTGCCATCCGGCGTGGGGGCGAGAACACTGAAGCTTTCTTT. Its protein is CAIRRGGENTEAFF.